A single sample gave rise to the 6 T cell receptor beta chains below, sequenced in a study of shared T cell receptors in the human thymus. Here immunoSEQ multiplex PCR was the method, and the copy in TCRdb shows in-frame clones only, minus some. This sample has about 610,000 clones, with approximately 90% found just once. These data also featured in a second study, about human thymus T cells.

What was sequenced was thymocytes. The receptors here all came from a boy under two years old with a congenital heart defect.

CDR3 protein: CAWSSQPPGQNNEKLFF. The CDR3 DNA reads TGTGCCTGGAGCAGCCAACCCCCGGGACAGAATAATGAAAAACTGTTTTTT. This rearrangement joins TRBV30 to TRBJ1-4; 7 positions match TRBD1. CDR3 length: 17 residues. V was clipped by 3 bases and J by 4 bases; unmatched bases: 14. Germline loops: CDR1 GTSNPN, CDR2 SVGIG (reference sequence).

This sequence joins TRBV6-5 and TRBJ2-7; 12 bases fit TRBD1. CDR1 is MNHEY, CDR2 SVGAGI, per germline. The CDR3 contains 15 residues. With 6 bases clipped from V and 4 bases from J, the junction kept 7 bases outside the gene matches. The CDR3 loop is CASRLGQGASYEQYF. CDR3 nucleotide sequence: TGTGCCAGCAGGCTGGGACAGGGGGCTAGTTACGAGCAGTACTTC.

This clone appeared once. This sequence joins TRBV18 and TRBJ2-5; 8 nucleotides match TRBD1. The CDR3 sequence is 13 residues long. Germline V gene data show CDR1 as KGHSH and CDR2 as LQKENI. V gave up 2 bases and J gave up 4 bases; unmatched junction bases: 0. CDR3 amino acids: CASSPGQGETQYF. CDR3 coding DNA: TGTGCCAGCTCACCAGGACAGGGAGAGACCCAGTACTTC.

The chain joins TRBV4-3 to TRBJ2-7; TRBD1 agrees at 8 bases. The CDR3 totals 14 residues. Germline assignment: CDR1 LGHNA and CDR2 YSLEER. The V gene end was trimmed by 4 bases and the J gene end by 4 bases; junction bases not matched to a gene: 6. Written as DNA, the CDR3 is TGCGCCAGCAGCCGTAGGACAGGGTGGTACGAGCAGTACTTC. Amino acids: CASSRRTGWYEQYF.

J is TRBJ1-2 and V is TRBV10-3, with a tentative D call TRBD1 (6 bases). The CDR3 spans 13 residues. V was shortened by 10 bases and J by 5 bases, with 17 bases between the two germline ends. Germline CDR1 ENHRY, CDR2 SYGVKD. The DNA of the CDR3 is TGTGCCAGCTGGGGGGGGCACTTATATGGCTACACCTTC. Its translation: CASWGGHLYGYTF.

The chain is built from TRBV11-3 and TRBJ2-3; possible D gene TRBD2, 5 bases. Germline CDR1 and CDR2: SGHNT and YENEEA. Deletions cut 5 bases from V and 2 bases from J, with 14 bases between. The CDR3 is 15 residues long. The CDR3 loop is CASSLEDSPTDTQYF. Here the CDR3 DNA reads TGTGCCAGCAGCCTGGAGGATTCCCCCACAGATACGCAGTATTTT. The variable domain in full, with the rest retrieved from reference TRBV11-3 and TRBJ2-3, is EAGVVQSPRYKIIEKKQPVAFWCNPISGHNTLYWYLQNLGQGPELLIRYENEEAVDDSQLPKDRFSAERLKGVDSTLKIQPAELGDSAVYLCASSLEDSPTDTQYFGPGTRLTVL.